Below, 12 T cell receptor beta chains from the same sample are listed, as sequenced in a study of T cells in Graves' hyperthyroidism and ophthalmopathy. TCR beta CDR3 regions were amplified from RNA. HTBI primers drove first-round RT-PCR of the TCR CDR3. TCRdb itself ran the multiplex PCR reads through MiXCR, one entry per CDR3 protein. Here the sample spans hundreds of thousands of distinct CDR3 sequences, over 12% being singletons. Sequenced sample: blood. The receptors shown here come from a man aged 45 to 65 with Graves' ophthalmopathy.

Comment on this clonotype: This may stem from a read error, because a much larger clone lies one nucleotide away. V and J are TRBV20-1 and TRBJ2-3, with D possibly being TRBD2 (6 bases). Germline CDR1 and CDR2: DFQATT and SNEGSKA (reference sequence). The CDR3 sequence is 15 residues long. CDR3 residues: CSARGGSGYTDTQCF. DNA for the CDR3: TGCAGTGCTAGAGGGGGTAGCGGATACACAGATACGCAGTGTTTT.

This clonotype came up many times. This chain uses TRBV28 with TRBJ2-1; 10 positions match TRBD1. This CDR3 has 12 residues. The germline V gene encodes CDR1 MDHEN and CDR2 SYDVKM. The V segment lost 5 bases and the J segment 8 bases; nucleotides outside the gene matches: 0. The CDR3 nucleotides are TGTGCCAGCAGTGGGACAGGGGATGAGCAGTTCTTC. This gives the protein CASSGTGDEQFF. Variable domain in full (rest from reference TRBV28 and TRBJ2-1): DVKVTQSSRYLVKRTGEKVFLECVQDMDHENMFWYRQDPGLGLRLIYFSYDVKMKEKGDIPEGYSVSREKKERFSLILESASTNQTSMYLCASSGTGDEQFFGPGTRLTVL.

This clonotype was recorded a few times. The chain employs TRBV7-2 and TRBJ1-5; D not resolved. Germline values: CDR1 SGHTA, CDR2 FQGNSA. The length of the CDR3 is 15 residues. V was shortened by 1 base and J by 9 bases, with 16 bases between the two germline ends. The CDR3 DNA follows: TGTGCCAGCAGCTTAGACTCTTCAGGCGCTGGGCCCCAGCATTTT. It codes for CASSLDSSGAGPQHF.

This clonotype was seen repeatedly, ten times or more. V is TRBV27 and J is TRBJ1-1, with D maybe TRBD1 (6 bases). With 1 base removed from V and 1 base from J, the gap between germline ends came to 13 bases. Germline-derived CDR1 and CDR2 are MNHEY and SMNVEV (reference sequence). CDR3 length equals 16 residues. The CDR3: CASSLWAGAENTEAFF. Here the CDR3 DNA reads TGTGCCAGCAGTTTATGGGCAGGGGCCGAGAACACTGAAGCTTTCTTT.

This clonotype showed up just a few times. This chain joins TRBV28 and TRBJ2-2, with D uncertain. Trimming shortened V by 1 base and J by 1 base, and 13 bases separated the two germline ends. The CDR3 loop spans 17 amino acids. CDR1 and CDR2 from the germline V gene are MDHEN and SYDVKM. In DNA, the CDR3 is TGTGCCAGCAGTTTATACCTAGTGGCAGGGAACACCGGGGAGCTGTTTTTT. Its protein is CASSLYLVAGNTGELFF.

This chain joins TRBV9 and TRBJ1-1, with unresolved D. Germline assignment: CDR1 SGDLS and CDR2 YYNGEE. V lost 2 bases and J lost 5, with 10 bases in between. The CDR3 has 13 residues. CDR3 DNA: TGTGCCAGCAGCGTGGGGATGAGTACTGAAGCTTTCTTT. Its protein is CASSVGMSTEAFF.

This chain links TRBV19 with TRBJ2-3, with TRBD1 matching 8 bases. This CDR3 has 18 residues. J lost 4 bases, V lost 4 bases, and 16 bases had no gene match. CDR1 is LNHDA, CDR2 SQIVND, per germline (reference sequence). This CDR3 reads CASSKTALDRGGSDTQYF. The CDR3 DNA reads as TGTGCCAGTAGTAAAACGGCACTCGACAGGGGAGGCTCAGATACGCAGTATTTT.

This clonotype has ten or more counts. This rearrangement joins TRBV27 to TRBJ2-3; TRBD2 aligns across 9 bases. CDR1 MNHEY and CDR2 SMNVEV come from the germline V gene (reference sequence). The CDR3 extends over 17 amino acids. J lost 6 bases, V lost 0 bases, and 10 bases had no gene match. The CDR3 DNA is TGTGCCAGCAGTTTATCCTCTTTAGCGGGAGTCACGGATACGCAGTATTTT. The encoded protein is CASSLSSLAGVTDTQYF.

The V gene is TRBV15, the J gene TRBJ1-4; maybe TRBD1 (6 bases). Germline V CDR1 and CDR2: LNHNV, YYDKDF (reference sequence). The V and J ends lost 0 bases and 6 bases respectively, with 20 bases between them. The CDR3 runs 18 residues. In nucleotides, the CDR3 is TGTGCCACCAGCAGAGATCCCATCGAGAACAGGGAATATGAAAAACTGTTTTTT. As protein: CATSRDPIENREYEKLFF.

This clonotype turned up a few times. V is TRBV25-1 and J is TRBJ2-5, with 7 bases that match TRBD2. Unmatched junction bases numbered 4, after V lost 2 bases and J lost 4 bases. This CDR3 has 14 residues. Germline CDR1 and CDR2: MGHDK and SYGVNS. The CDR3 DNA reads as TGTGCCAGCAGTGAAGCGGGAGCGGGAGAGACCCAGTACTTC. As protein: CASSEAGAGETQYF.

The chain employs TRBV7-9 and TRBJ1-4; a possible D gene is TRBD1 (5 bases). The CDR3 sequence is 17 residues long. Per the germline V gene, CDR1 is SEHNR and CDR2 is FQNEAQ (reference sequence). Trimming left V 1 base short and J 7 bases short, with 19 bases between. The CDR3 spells CASSLGDDLGDVEKLFF. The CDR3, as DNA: TGTGCCAGCAGCTTAGGAGATGATCTCGGGGACGTTGAAAAACTGTTTTTT. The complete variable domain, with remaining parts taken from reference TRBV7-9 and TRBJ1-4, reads DTGVSQNPRHKITKRGQNVTFRCDPISEHNRLYWYRQTLGQGPEFLTYFQNEAQLEKSRLLSDRFSAERPKGSFSTLEIQRTEQGDSAMYLCASSLGDDLGDVEKLFFGSGTQLSVL.

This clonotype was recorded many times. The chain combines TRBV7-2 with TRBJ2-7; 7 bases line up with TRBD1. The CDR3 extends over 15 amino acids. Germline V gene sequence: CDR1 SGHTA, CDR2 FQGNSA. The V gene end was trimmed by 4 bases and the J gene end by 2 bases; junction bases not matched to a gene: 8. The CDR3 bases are TGTGCCAGCAGCTACATGGACAGGCCCGCCTACGAGCAGTACTTC. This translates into CASSYMDRPAYEQYF.